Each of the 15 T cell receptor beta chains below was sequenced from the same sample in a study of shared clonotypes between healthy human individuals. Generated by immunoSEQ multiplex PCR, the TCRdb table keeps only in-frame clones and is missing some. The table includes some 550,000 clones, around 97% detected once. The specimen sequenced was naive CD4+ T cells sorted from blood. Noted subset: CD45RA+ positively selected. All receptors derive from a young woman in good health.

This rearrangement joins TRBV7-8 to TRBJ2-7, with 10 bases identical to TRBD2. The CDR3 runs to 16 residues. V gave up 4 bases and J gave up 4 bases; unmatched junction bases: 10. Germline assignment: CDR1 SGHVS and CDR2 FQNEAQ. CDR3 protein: CASSSGLAGAIYEQYF. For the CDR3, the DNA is TGTGCCAGCAGCTCAGGCCTAGCGGGAGCTATATACGAGCAGTACTTC.

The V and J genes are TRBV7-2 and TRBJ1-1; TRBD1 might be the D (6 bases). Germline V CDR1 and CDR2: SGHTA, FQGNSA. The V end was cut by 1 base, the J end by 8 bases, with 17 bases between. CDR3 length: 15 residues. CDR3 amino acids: CASSLGTGGQGEAFF. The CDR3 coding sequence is TGTGCCAGCAGCTTAGGTACGGGGGGACAAGGAGAAGCTTTCTTT.

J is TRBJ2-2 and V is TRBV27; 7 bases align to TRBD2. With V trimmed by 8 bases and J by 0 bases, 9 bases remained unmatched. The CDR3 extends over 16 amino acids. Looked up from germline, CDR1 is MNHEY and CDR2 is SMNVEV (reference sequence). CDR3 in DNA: TGTGCCAGCGGGAGGGTGGGGAAGGCGAACACCGGGGAGCTGTTTTTT. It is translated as CASGRVGKANTGELFF.

DNA of the CDR3: TGTGCCAGCACCGGGGTAGCGGGAGAGTCTGAGCAGTTCTTC. This encodes CASTGVAGESEQFF. This sequence joins TRBV7-9 and TRBJ2-1, with TRBD2 identical over 9 bases. Germline lookup yields CDR1 SEHNR and CDR2 FQNEAQ (reference sequence). The CDR3 runs to 14 residues. J lost 9 bases, V lost 7 bases, and 10 bases had no gene match. The complete variable domain, with remaining parts taken from reference TRBV7-9 and TRBJ2-1, reads DTGVSQNPRHKITKRGQNVTFRCDPISEHNRLYWYRQTLGQGPEFLTYFQNEAQLEKSRLLSDRFSAERPKGSFSTLEIQRTEQGDSAMYLCASTGVAGESEQFFGPGTRLTVL.

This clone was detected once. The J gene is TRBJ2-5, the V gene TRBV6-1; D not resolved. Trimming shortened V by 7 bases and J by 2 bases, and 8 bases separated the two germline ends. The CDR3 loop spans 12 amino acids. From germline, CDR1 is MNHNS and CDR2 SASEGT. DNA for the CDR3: TGTGCCAGCATCTCAGGACAAGAGACCCAGTACTTC. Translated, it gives CASISGQETQYF.

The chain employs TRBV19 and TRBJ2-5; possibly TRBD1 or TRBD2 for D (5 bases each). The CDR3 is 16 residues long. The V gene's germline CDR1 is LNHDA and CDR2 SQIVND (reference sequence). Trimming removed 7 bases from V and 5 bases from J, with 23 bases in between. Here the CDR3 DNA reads TGTGCCAGTACCCCCTCTAGTGTGGGGGATCGGGAGACCCAGTACTTC. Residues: CASTPSSVGDRETQYF.

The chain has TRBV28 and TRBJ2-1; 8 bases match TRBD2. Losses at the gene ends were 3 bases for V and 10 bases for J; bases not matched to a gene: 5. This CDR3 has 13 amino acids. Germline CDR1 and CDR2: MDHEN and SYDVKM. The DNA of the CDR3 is TGTGCCAGCAGTTTTGGCGGCGGGAGGGAGCAGTTCTTC. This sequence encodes CASSFGGGREQFF.

For the CDR3, the DNA is TGTGCCAGCAGCTTTGCGGCGGGAAAGGCCTACGAGCAGTACTTC. It translates to CASSFAAGKAYEQYF. The chain employs TRBV12-1 and TRBJ2-7; the table's D call, TRBD2, has no DNA check behind it. TRBV12-1 is a pseudogene. The CDR3 spans 15 residues.

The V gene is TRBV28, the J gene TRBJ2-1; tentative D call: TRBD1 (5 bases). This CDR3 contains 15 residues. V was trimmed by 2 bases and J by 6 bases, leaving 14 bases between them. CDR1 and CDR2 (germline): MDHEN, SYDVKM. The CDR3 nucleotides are TGTGCCAGCAGTTTACCTGGGGCTGGTCGCAATGAGCAGTTCTTC. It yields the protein CASSLPGAGRNEQFF. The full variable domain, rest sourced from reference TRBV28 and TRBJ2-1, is DVKVTQSSRYLVKRTGEKVFLECVQDMDHENMFWYRQDPGLGLRLIYFSYDVKMKEKGDIPEGYSVSREKKERFSLILESASTNQTSMYLCASSLPGAGRNEQFFGPGTRLTVL.

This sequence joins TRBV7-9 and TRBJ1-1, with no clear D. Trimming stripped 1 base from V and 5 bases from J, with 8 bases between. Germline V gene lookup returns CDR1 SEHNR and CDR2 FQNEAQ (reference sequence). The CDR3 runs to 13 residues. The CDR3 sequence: CASSLELGTEAFF. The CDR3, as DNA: TGTGCCAGCAGCTTAGAACTTGGGACTGAAGCTTTCTTT.

CDR3 DNA sequence: TGCGCCAGCAGCTTGGGCAGTTCTAGCACAGATACGCAGTATTTT. Amino acids: CASSLGSSSTDTQYF. The chain couples TRBV5-1 to TRBJ2-3; no clear D. The CDR3 contains 15 residues. V gave up 0 bases and J gave up 0 bases, with 8 bases separating them. Germline V CDR1 and CDR2: SGHRS, YFSETQ.

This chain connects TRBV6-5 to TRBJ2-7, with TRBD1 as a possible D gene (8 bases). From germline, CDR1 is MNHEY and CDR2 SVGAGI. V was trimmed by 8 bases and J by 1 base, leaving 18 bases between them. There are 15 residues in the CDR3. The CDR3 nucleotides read TGTGCCAGCCATGGGAGGGGACAGGATTCCTACGAGCAGTACTTC. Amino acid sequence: CASHGRGQDSYEQYF.

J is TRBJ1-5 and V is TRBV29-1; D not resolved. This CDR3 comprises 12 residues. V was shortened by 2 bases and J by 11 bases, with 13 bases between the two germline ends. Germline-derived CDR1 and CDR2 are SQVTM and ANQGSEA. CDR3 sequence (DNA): TGCAGCGTTGAACTATCCGGACGGACCCAGCATTTT. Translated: CSVELSGRTQHF. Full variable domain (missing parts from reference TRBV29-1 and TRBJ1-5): SAVISQKPSRDICQRGTSLTIQCQVDSQVTMMFWYRQQPGQSLTLIATANQGSEATYESGFVIDKFPISRPNLTFSTLTVSNMSPEDSSIYLCSVELSGRTQHFGDGTRLSIL.

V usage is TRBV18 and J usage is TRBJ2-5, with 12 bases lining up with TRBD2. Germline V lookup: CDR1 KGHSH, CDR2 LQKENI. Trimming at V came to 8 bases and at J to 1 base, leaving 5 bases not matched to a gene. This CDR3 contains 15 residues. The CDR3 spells CASLRTSGIQETQYF. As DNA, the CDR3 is TGTGCCAGCCTAAGGACTAGCGGGATCCAAGAGACCCAGTACTTC.

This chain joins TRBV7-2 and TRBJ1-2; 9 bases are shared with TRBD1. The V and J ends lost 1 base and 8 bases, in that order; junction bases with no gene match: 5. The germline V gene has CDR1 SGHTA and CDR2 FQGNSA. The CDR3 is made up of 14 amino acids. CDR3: CASSLGTGVGGYTF. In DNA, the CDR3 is TGTGCCAGCAGCTTAGGGACAGGGGTTGGGGGCTACACCTTC.